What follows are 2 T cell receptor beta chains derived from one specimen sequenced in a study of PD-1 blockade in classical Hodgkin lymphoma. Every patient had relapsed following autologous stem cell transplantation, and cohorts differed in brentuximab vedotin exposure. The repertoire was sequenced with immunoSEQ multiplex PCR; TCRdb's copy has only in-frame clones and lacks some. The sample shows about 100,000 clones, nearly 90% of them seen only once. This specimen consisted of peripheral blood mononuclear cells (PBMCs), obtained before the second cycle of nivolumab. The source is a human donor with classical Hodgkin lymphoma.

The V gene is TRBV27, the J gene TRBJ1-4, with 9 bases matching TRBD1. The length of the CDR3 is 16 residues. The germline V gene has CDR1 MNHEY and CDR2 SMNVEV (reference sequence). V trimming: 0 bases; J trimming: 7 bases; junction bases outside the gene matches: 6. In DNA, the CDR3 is TGTGCCAGCAGTTTATCGTTAGGGACAGGGTCTGAAAAACTGTTTTTT. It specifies CASSLSLGTGSEKLFF.

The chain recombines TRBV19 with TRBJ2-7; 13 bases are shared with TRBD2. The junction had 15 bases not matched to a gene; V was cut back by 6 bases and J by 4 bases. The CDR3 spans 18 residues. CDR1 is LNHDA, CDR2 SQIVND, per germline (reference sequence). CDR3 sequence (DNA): TGTGCCAGTAGGCCGAGGGAGGGACTAGCGGGAATCGGTTACGAGCAGTACTTC. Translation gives CASRPREGLAGIGYEQYF.